This T cell receptor beta chain emerged from a study of CD8 T cells in Susac syndrome. This CDR3 has 16 amino acids. The V end lost 1 base, the J end lost 2 bases, and 15 bases lay between the germline ends. Germline V gene sequence: CDR1 LGHDT, CDR2 YNNKEL (reference sequence). The authors sequenced TCR beta from blood CD8+ and CD4+ T cells. Controls comprised healthy donors matched for age and sex. FACS was used to enrich TEMRA cells, whereas the CD8+ and CD4+ T cells were obtained by negative isolation. RNA, at about 0.45 to 1 ug, was reverse transcribed with random hexamers. Amplification of the TCR beta CDR3 was carried out by immunoSEQ multiplex PCR, which spanned a total of 54 Vbeta and 13 Jbeta segments. TCRdb analysed the immunoSEQ multiplex PCR reads with MiXCR anew, one entry per CDR3 protein. The repertoire holds roughly 180,000 distinct CDR3 sequences, with about 94% as singletons.

This chain uses TRBV3-1 with TRBJ2-7; possibly TRBD1 or TRBD2 for D (5 bases each). Sequenced material: CD4+ T cells from PBMCs. The source is a human donor in good health. CDR3 in DNA: TGTGCCAGCAGCCAAGTCCGGGGACGGGGAGCCTACGAGCAGTACTTC. Translation gives CASSQVRGRGAYEQYF.